The 32 T cell receptor beta chains below come from one sample, sequenced in a study of PD-L1 blockade in urothelial cancer. Assay used: immunoSEQ multiplex PCR; TCRdb lists only in-frame clones, some missing. The table lists about 71,000 clones, less than 90% of them singletons, with around 3.3% in the top ten. This specimen consisted of PBMCs, obtained around atezolizumab (anti-PD-L1) treatment. The receptors originated from a man aged 55 to 70 with urothelial cancer.

This clone was recorded a few times. This chain links TRBV5-4 with TRBJ2-3, with 10 bases lining up with TRBD1. Per germline, CDR1 SGHNT and CDR2 YYREEE (reference sequence). After removal of 4 bases from V and 3 bases from J, the junction contained 5 bases not matched to a gene. The CDR3 consists of 15 residues. The CDR3 DNA reads TGTGCCAGCAGCCTACCGGGACAGGGGACAGATACGCAGTATTTT. The encoded protein is CASSLPGQGTDTQYF.

The chain couples TRBV5-1 to TRBJ2-2, with D perhaps matching TRBD2 (6 bases). The germline gives CDR1 SGHRS, CDR2 YFSETQ. The CDR3 is made up of 15 amino acids. The V end lost 3 bases, the J end lost 1 base, and 10 bases lay between the germline ends. CDR3 DNA sequence: TGCGCCAGCAGCTATGGAGGGCTGAACACCGGGGAGCTGTTTTTT. Its protein product is CASSYGGLNTGELFF.

The sample holds a few counts of this clone. The gene calls are TRBV5-1 and TRBJ2-3; 15 nucleotides agree with TRBD2. Trimming removed 3 bases from V and 2 bases from J; junction bases left unmatched: 4. The germline CDR1 and CDR2 sequences are SGHRS and YFSETQ. The CDR3 sequence is 17 residues long. The CDR3 region is CASSSGLAGGSTDTQYF. CDR3 nucleotides: TGCGCCAGCAGCTCGGGACTAGCGGGAGGATCCACAGATACGCAGTATTTT.

The chain uses TRBV7-9 and TRBJ2-3; 12 positions agree with TRBD2. The J segment lost 2 bases and the V segment lost 4 bases, leaving 4 bases of the junction unmatched. The CDR3 contains 16 residues. Per germline, CDR1 SEHNR and CDR2 FQNEAQ (reference sequence). CDR3 residues: CASSSSGRAPTDTQYF. In nucleotides, the CDR3 is TGTGCCAGCAGCTCTAGCGGGAGGGCCCCCACAGATACGCAGTATTTT.

The rearrangement links TRBV28 to TRBJ2-7; a weak D match, TRBD2 (6 bases). CDR3 length equals 14 residues. V was clipped by 5 bases and J by 7 bases, with 18 bases between them. CDR1 is MDHEN, CDR2 SYDVKM, per germline. CDR3 sequence reads: CASSPLYGGSEQYF. For the CDR3, the DNA is TGTGCCAGCAGTCCCTTGTACGGGGGTTCTGAGCAGTACTTC.

V and J are TRBV7-6 and TRBJ2-7; possibly TRBD1 for D (6 bases). Trimming removed 3 bases from V and 4 bases from J, with 13 bases in between. The CDR3 loop spans 14 amino acids. Germline CDR1 is SGHVS and CDR2 is FNYEAQ. This CDR3 reads CASSLTGESYEQYF. The CDR3, as DNA: TGTGCCAGCAGCTTGACAGGAGAATCGTACGAGCAGTACTTC.

The chain recombines TRBV5-1 with TRBJ1-4; TRBD1 might be the D (6 bases). This CDR3 contains 14 residues. Germline CDR1 and CDR2: SGHRS and YFSETQ. With 7 bases removed from V and 0 bases from J, the gap between germline ends came to 10 bases. The CDR3 bases are TGCGCCAGCCAGACAGGTGCAACTAATGAAAAACTGTTTTTT. Translated, it gives CASQTGATNEKLFF.

This sequence joins TRBV5-1 and TRBJ2-5; 7 bases align to TRBD1. Per germline, CDR1 SGHRS and CDR2 YFSETQ. CDR3 length: 13 residues. V shed 3 bases, J shed 5 bases, and the junction held 4 bases outside the gene matches. CDR3 coding DNA: TGCGCCAGCAGCTCGGGACAGCGGGAGACCCAGTACTTC. This encodes CASSSGQRETQYF. Filled out from reference TRBV5-1 and TRBJ2-5, the complete variable domain reads KAGVTQTPRYLIKTRGQQVTLSCSPISGHRSVSWYQQTPGQGLQFLFEYFSETQRNKGNFPGRFSGRQFSNSRSEMNVSTLELGDSALYLCASSSGQRETQYFGPGTRLLVL.

J is TRBJ1-4 and V is TRBV30, with 9 bases fitting TRBD1. This CDR3 has 14 amino acids. Germline V gene data show CDR1 as GTSNPN and CDR2 as SVGIG (reference sequence). With 1 base clipped from V and 5 bases from J, the junction kept 2 bases outside the gene matches. The CDR3 loop reads CAWSGGTGNEKLFF. For the CDR3, the DNA is TGTGCCTGGAGTGGTGGGACAGGGAATGAAAAACTGTTTTTT.

This sequence joins TRBV6-1 and TRBJ1-2, with D possibly being TRBD1 (5 bases). V was pared by 1 base and J by 4 bases, with 10 bases between. The CDR3 totals 14 residues. Germline CDR1 MNHNS, CDR2 SASEGT. The CDR3 reads CASSEGGAGYGYTF. CDR3 coding DNA: TGTGCCAGCAGTGAAGGGGGCGCTGGCTATGGCTACACCTTC.

This chain's CDR3 is CASSPRALGETQYF. The CDR3 DNA reads TGTGCCAGCAGCCCCAGGGCGCTAGGGGAGACCCAGTACTTC. The chain employs TRBV5-6 and TRBJ2-5, with a tentative D call TRBD1 (5 bases). The V gene lost 4 bases and the J gene lost 5 bases, with 15 bases spanning the gap. This CDR3 region has 14 residues. The germline gives CDR1 SGHDT, CDR2 YYEEEE.

The chain has TRBV7-2 and TRBJ2-7; 8 bases match TRBD1. This CDR3 region has 13 residues. V lost 6 bases and J lost 2; bases outside the gene matches: 3. Per the germline V gene, CDR1 is SGHTA and CDR2 is FQGNSA. The CDR3 nucleotides are TGTGCCAGCAGTGGACAGGGTGCCTACGAGCAGTACTTC. Its translation is CASSGQGAYEQYF. The full variable domain, in which reference TRBV7-2 and TRBJ2-7 provide the parts outside the CDR3, is GAGVSQSPSNKVTEKGKDVELRCDPISGHTALYWYRQSLGQGLEFLIYFQGNSAPDKSGLPSDRFSAERTGGSVSTLTIQRTQQEDSAVYLCASSGQGAYEQYFGPGTRLTVT.

V gene TRBV5-1 combines with J gene TRBJ1-5, with D tentatively TRBD1 (6 bases). CDR3 length: 16 amino acids. Germline CDR1 SGHRS, CDR2 YFSETQ. Trimming left V 1 base short and J 1 base short, with 12 bases between. The CDR3 DNA reads TGCGCCAGCAGCTTGTCGGGGGGCATCAGCAATCAGCCCCAGCATTTT. Its translation: CASSLSGGISNQPQHF.

The chain joins TRBV30 to TRBJ2-1; 8 bases map to TRBD1. Germline V gene lookup returns CDR1 GTSNPN and CDR2 SVGIG (reference sequence). This CDR3 comprises 14 residues. J gave up 5 bases and V 3 bases, and 6 bases lay outside the gene matches. CDR3 residues: CAWSRQGINNEQFF. CDR3 in DNA: TGTGCCTGGAGCAGACAGGGGATTAACAATGAGCAGTTCTTC. The entire variable domain, with the rest obtained from reference TRBV30 and TRBJ2-1, is as follows: SQTIHQWPATLVQPVGSPLSLECTVEGTSNPNLYWYRQAAGRGLQLLFYSVGIGQISSEVPQNLSASRPQDRQFILSSKKLLLSDSGFYLCAWSRQGINNEQFFGPGTRLTVL.

The gene calls are TRBV5-1 and TRBJ1-2, with 7 positions matching TRBD1. Germline CDR1 is SGHRS and CDR2 is YFSETQ. J was trimmed by 3 bases and V by 4 bases; bases with no gene match: 6. The CDR3 extends over 14 amino acids. CDR3 in amino acids: CASSPRDSYYGYTF. The CDR3 DNA reads as TGCGCCAGCAGCCCTCGGGACAGTTACTATGGCTACACCTTC.

V usage is TRBV5-1 and J usage is TRBJ2-7, with 11 bases identical to TRBD2. This CDR3 spans 18 amino acids. Germline CDR1 and CDR2: SGHRS and YFSETQ. V was clipped by 0 bases and J by 5 bases; unmatched bases: 13. CDR3 DNA: TGCGCCAGCAGCTTGGCCCTAGCGGGAGGCGGGGTTAGAGACGAGCAGTACTTC. It encodes CASSLALAGGGVRDEQYF. The full variable domain, with the rest looked up from reference TRBV5-1 and TRBJ2-7, is KAGVTQTPRYLIKTRGQQVTLSCSPISGHRSVSWYQQTPGQGLQFLFEYFSETQRNKGNFPGRFSGRQFSNSRSEMNVSTLELGDSALYLCASSLALAGGGVRDEQYFGPGTRLTVT.

This clone was detected only a few times. The chain carries TRBV9 and TRBJ2-5; D perhaps matches TRBD1 (6 bases). Germline CDR1 SGDLS, CDR2 YYNGEE. CDR3 length equals 15 residues. Trimming left V 6 bases short and J 5 bases short, with 20 bases between. The CDR3 nucleotides are TGTGCCAGCACCTCCGTGGTAGGGGGAGTGGAGACCCAGTACTTC. It translates to CASTSVVGGVETQYF.

The chain recombines TRBV28 with TRBJ2-7; TRBD1 matches at 10 bases. CDR3 size: 14 residues. Per the germline V gene, CDR1 is MDHEN and CDR2 is SYDVKM. Unmatched junction bases numbered 1, after V lost 2 bases and J lost 3 bases. CDR3 residues: CASSLRDRGYEQYF. DNA for the CDR3: TGTGCCAGCAGTTTACGGGACAGGGGCTACGAGCAGTACTTC.

The chain is built from TRBV19 and TRBJ1-4; 10 bases are shared with TRBD1. Germline V gene data show CDR1 as LNHDA and CDR2 as SQIVND (reference sequence). The trim removed 2 bases at V and 10 bases at J, leaving 10 bases unmatched. The CDR3 sequence is 16 residues long. The CDR3 sequence is CASSISQGTGVGKLFF. CDR3 nucleotide sequence: TGTGCCAGTAGTATATCCCAAGGGACAGGGGTCGGAAAACTGTTTTTT.

The chain links TRBV7-9 to TRBJ2-5; D unclear. The germline CDR1 and CDR2 sequences are SEHNR and FQNEAQ (reference sequence). Trimming took 6 bases from V and 3 from J, leaving 5 bases between them. The CDR3 length is 11 residues. This chain's CDR3 is CASSKKETQYF. In nucleotides, the CDR3 is TGTGCCAGCAGTAAAAAAGAGACCCAGTACTTC.

The chain links TRBV6-4 to TRBJ1-1, with TRBD1 identical over 12 bases. This CDR3 region has 15 residues. J lost 4 bases, V lost 5 bases, and 5 bases had no gene match. The germline gives CDR1 MRHNA, CDR2 SNTAGT. The CDR3 here is CASSRDRGRGTEAFF. CDR3 nucleotide sequence: TGTGCCAGCAGTCGGGACAGGGGGCGCGGCACTGAAGCTTTCTTT.

The CDR3 loop is CASSLAYGGRDTQYF. CDR3 nucleotides: TGTGCCAGCAGCTTAGCATACGGGGGGAGGGATACGCAGTATTTT. This sequence joins TRBV7-2 and TRBJ2-3; TRBD2 aligns across 7 bases. Germline CDR1 is SGHTA and CDR2 is FQGNSA. The CDR3 has 15 amino acids. The V gene end was trimmed by 0 bases and the J gene end by 6 bases; junction bases not matched to a gene: 6.

This clone is a singleton in its sample. The chain employs TRBV4-3 and TRBJ1-3; TRBD1 matches 9 bases. The CDR3 has 14 amino acids. Germline lookup yields CDR1 LGHNA and CDR2 YSLEER. The V and J ends lost 3 bases and 8 bases, in that order; junction bases with no gene match: 5. CDR3 region: CASSQMTGGDTIYF. CDR3 in DNA: TGCGCCAGCAGCCAGATGACAGGGGGAGACACCATATATTTT.

This rearrangement joins TRBV9 to TRBJ2-1; 9 bases map to TRBD1. The V gene end was trimmed by 0 bases and the J gene end by 15 bases; junction bases not matched to a gene: 7. CDR1 is SGDLS, CDR2 YYNGEE, per germline. The CDR3 length is 13 residues. DNA for the CDR3: TGTGCCAGCAGCGTAGGGGAGGACAGGGGTCTGTTCTTC. This sequence encodes CASSVGEDRGLFF.

This chain links TRBV9 with TRBJ1-2; D not certain. V was pared by 1 base and J by 3 bases, with 10 bases between. Germline CDR1 SGDLS, CDR2 YYNGEE. The CDR3 runs 14 residues. The CDR3 DNA sequence: TGTGCCAGCAGCGTAATGGGGAGTGACTATGGCTACACCTTC. This encodes CASSVMGSDYGYTF.

As DNA, the CDR3 is TGTGCCAGCTCACCCGACAGGTCCACTGAAGCTTTCTTT. Protein product: CASSPDRSTEAFF. This chain links TRBV18 with TRBJ1-1, with D maybe TRBD1 (6 bases). Per the germline V gene, CDR1 is KGHSH and CDR2 is LQKENI. V lost 3 bases, J lost 4 bases, and 9 bases lay in between. The CDR3 loop spans 13 amino acids.

This clone appeared once. The V call is TRBV10-2, the J call TRBJ1-1, with 7 bases lining up with TRBD1. Germline CDR1 and CDR2: WSHSY and SAAADI. The CDR3 covers 12 residues. Germline trimming cut 7 bases from V and 4 bases from J; bases unmatched to any gene: 3. CDR3 sequence: CASINRGTEAFF. The CDR3 region has the DNA TGCGCCAGCATAAACAGGGGCACTGAAGCTTTCTTT.

The chain uses TRBV7-2 and TRBJ2-1; D is perhaps TRBD2 (6 bases). V gave up 5 bases and J gave up 0 bases, with 11 bases separating them. There are 15 residues in the CDR3. Germline V gene lookup returns CDR1 SGHTA and CDR2 FQGNSA. The CDR3 bases are TGTGCCAGCAGCCGGGACTCGAGCTCCTACAATGAGCAGTTCTTC. This translates into CASSRDSSSYNEQFF.

This clone was detected a few times. The V gene is TRBV2, the J gene TRBJ2-7; 9 nucleotides match TRBD2. With V trimmed by 2 bases and J by 2 bases, 4 bases remained unmatched. Germline V gives CDR1 SNHLY, CDR2 FYNNEI. The CDR3 covers 15 residues. The CDR3 is CASSERVAGAYEQYF. The DNA of the CDR3 is TGTGCCAGCAGTGAAAGGGTAGCGGGGGCCTACGAGCAGTACTTC.

CDR3 sequence (DNA): TGTGCCATCAGTAGCGGGGGAGATTACAATGAGCAGTTCTTC. It codes for CAISSGGDYNEQFF. The rearrangement joins TRBV10-3 to TRBJ2-1, with 8 bases fitting TRBD2. Per germline, CDR1 ENHRY and CDR2 SYGVKD. This CDR3 contains 14 residues. Losses at the gene ends were 5 bases for V and 4 bases for J; bases not matched to a gene: 4.

V is TRBV11-2 and J is TRBJ2-2, with 9 positions matching TRBD2. Germline CDR1 and CDR2: SGHAT and FQNNGV. The CDR3 has 16 residues. Trimming took 5 bases from V and 0 from J; bases not matched to a gene: 4. This CDR3 reads CASSRTSESNTGELFF. The DNA for the CDR3 is TGTGCCAGCAGCAGGACTAGCGAATCGAACACCGGGGAGCTGTTTTTT.

The gene calls are TRBV19 and TRBJ1-2; weak D call: TRBD1 (6 bases). Germline-derived CDR1 and CDR2 are LNHDA and SQIVND (reference sequence). This CDR3 region has 14 residues. V was shortened by 9 bases and J by 6 bases, with 20 bases between the two germline ends. Written as DNA, the CDR3 is TGTGCCAGCCTCCCCACAGGGATGCCCAATGGCTACACCTTC. This sequence encodes CASLPTGMPNGYTF.